This TCR beta chain was captured by sequencing in a study of OX40 agonist ivuxolimab in advanced cancers. Whole-study results and caveats: Partly responding patients at 0.1-3.0 mg/kg showed some of the smallest clonal expansion.

Sequenced by immunoSEQ multiplex PCR; TCRdb stores in-frame clones only, minus some. The table has around 85,000 clones, around 90% seen once. Points on this clone: Its specificity is unknown.

V was clipped by 3 bases and J by 4 bases; unmatched bases: 5. The germline V gene encodes CDR1 ENHRY and CDR2 SYGVKD. This CDR3 has 14 amino acids. Patients were excluded for autoimmune disease history or systemic immunosuppression. V usage is TRBV10-3 and J usage is TRBJ2-7; 8 positions agree with TRBD2. The origin of this receptor is an adult with an advanced solid tumor such as melanoma, head and neck, liver or kidney cancer. The sample here was CD4+ or CD8+ T cells sorted from blood, taken in a trial of the OX40 agonist ivuxolimab. DNA of the CDR3: TGTGCCATCAGTGAATCGGGAGGGGATTACGAGCAGTACGTC. Its translation is CAISESGGDYEQYV.